This T cell receptor (beta chain) originates from a study of breast tumors, draining lymph nodes, adjacent tissues (dated by TCRdb to 2016 to 2017). Concerning the study at large: Breast cancer patients provided tumor, adjacent nontumor tissue and axillary lymph nodes, and the study compared the TCR beta repertoires across these three sources. The study aimed to assess the relationships and possible T-cell exchange between tumor, surrounding tissue and draining lymph node repertoires in human breast cancer. General study outcomes and caveats: The study presented the conclusion that tumor T cells originate in lymph nodes as consistent with a hypothesis, not as something directly demonstrated. A scenario in which most tumor T cells derive from the lymph node and then expand within tumor tissue was judged to be consistent with the data. Tumor T-cell repertoires showed less diversity than lymph node repertoires and more diversity than nontumor tissue repertoires, and tumor T-cell repertoires showed preferential V and J gene usage. In luminal-like breast cancer, tumor and nontumor tissue repertoires resembled each other significantly more than in basal-like breast cancer.

Adjacent samples consisted of nontumor breast tissue surrounding the tumor. The CDR3, from cysteine to phenylalanine, totals 13 residues. CDR3 DNA only is kept here, 39 bases in frame from base 1. Taken from the germline V gene, the CDR1 and CDR2 loops are MGHRA and YSYEKL. Between the V and J ends, shortened by 3 bases and 7 bases respectively, the junction contains 13 bases. TCRdb shows the sequencer as Illumina HiSeq 2000. TCR beta chain libraries were generated by multiplex PCR amplification. The amplified TCR beta chain products were analyzed by high-throughput sequencing. TCRdb reanalyzed the raw reads on its own, using fastp at Q25 for trimming and MiXCR for clone calling, and kept in-frame beta chains. Each CDR3 protein gets just one entry, which takes the most common genes and DNA from the rows behind it. For this sample the table gives about 15,000 distinct CDR3 sequences, of which around half were detected only once. The ten largest clones add up to 16% of the sample.

This clonotype was seen at least ten times. The target of this receptor is not known. No clone much larger than this one lies a single base away; base qualities are absent. Sequencing was performed on tumor-adjacent breast tissue. The TCR comes from a female donor with breast cancer. Some clones in this sample may be carry-over from other donors' samples. Rearrangement joined TRBV4-1 to TRBJ2-7, and possibly TRBD1, on 6 matching bases. This receptor has the CDR3 CASSHPLRGEQYF. The nucleotide sequence is TGCGCCAGCAGCCATCCTCTAAGGGGGGAGCAGTACTTC.